A single TCR beta chain is shown here with its context. Its antigen is not yet known. The CDR3 holds 14 amino acids from the cysteine to the phenylalanine. DNA is not recorded here. Via the germline V gene (reference sequence), CDR1 is SEHNR and CDR2 FQNEAQ. Each sample's TRB amplification started from 250 to 300 ng of peripheral blood genomic DNA, which corresponds to tens of thousands of genome equivalents. These data are taken from a study of T cell clusters in autoimmune cytopenias (dated by TCRdb to between 2018 and 2021). In the study overall: Per sample, TRB sequencing gave a median depth of about 52,000 reads and a median of around 2,400 distinct TRB clonotypes. TRB and IGH repertoires from peripheral blood were sequenced in autoimmune cytopenia patients at active disease and during treatment follow-up, with healthy, CLL and autoimmune hepatitis controls included alongside. The study aimed to test whether autoimmune cytopenia patients carry a disease-specific immune repertoire signature usable as a blood-based biomarker. Overall study outcomes, separate from this receptor: The cluster-lack signature was not observed for secondary cytopenia versus CLL, as the signature was apparently masked by the dominant lymphoma-associated repertoire. Shifts in the TRB repertoire, including less even repertoires in secondary cytopenia and CLL, were mostly a reflection of lymphoma bias and not of autoimmunity. A lack of physiological T cell clusters in primary autoimmune cytopenia patients was suggested by GLIPH, as 51 clusters were found to be exclusive to healthy donors versus 15 to 20 exclusive to patients. Compared with active autoimmune hepatitis patients, healthy donors had almost three times as many exclusive TRB clusters, a finding consistent with an autoimmunity-wide signature. The T cell clusters were only ever defined in silico, so experimental validation of their functional role was still needed.

TRB rearrangements were amplified by multiplex PCR following a touch-down protocol, with the TRB-A and TRB-B primer pools mixed in one tube. Two consecutive PCR reactions with Phusion HS II polymerase added Illumina adapters and sample indices to the amplicons. The amplicons were purified from gel with the NucleoSpin Gel and PCR Clean-up kit, after which the amplicons were quantified by Qubit and checked for quality on an Agilent 2100 Bioanalyzer. Sequencing of the libraries was done on an Illumina MiSeq with 600-cycle, single-indexed, paired-end runs. On the authors' methods: MiXCR version 2.1.12 with the default MiXCR reference library was used to align and assemble TRB reads. A clone was defined by each unique CDR3 nucleotide sequence, and the analysis included only productive sequences with two or more reads. Repertoire diversity was assessed by alpha-parameterized diversity profiles (alpha 0 to 5), including Shannon (alpha 1) and Simpson (alpha 2) indices, computed with an R script. The tcR package was used to compute combinatorial TRB VJ usage, which was then compared between cohorts by principal component analysis with ade4. Using GLIPH, TCRbeta CDR3s were clustered on pairs of cohorts matched for age and read depth, and a Wilcoxon test was used to compare cluster frequencies. TCRdb reprocessed the reads, reporting each CDR3 protein sequence once and no DNA. The V and J calls, along with clone size, are taken from TCRdb and not from the paper's own processing. This sample's table contains some 8,100 distinct CDR3 sequences. 20% to 25% of the sample belongs to the ten largest clones.

The sample comprised peripheral blood. The chain is made from TRBV7-9 and TRBJ1-2; TCRdb indicates TRBD1, and absent DNA this call remains unverified. The sequence came from a human donor with an autoimmune cytopenia or autoimmune hepatitis (not recorded which). The CDR3 region has the sequence CASSFGQGHYGYTF.